This paragraph reports one T cell receptor beta chain. This clone was picked up a small number of times. This receptor's antigen is unknown. Nothing much larger sits one base from this clone, and base qualities are not available. The sample is drawn from a study of shared clonotypes between healthy human individuals (dated by TCRdb to between 2020 and 2021). For context, the study as a whole: A few men and two women, aged 18 to 49 years, made up the cohort. Between about 0.85 and 9.5 billion PBMCs per donor were obtained by leukapheresis. To estimate repertoire size and how much clonotype sharing occurs between individuals, the study deeply sequenced the blood TCR repertoires of roughly 5 healthy adults. For each donor, three plates each were used for CD4 naive and CD4 memory, two plates were used for CD8 naive, and one plate was used for CD8 memory. To increase sequencing depth and limit assay-specific biases, different laboratories used diverse techniques to prepare libraries and sequence TCR repertoires. The research as a whole found: Sampling was restricted to blood, and TCR repertoires in tissues likely differ from the TCR repertoires found in blood. Compared with non-shared clonotypes, clonotypes shared by all four sorted-subset donors had higher generation probabilities. Incomplete sequencing was indicated by rarefaction of sorted-subset datasets, despite the large sequencing depth. Larger estimated clonotype richness was generally found for naive subsets than for memory subsets. Because the study included a small number of donors, the genetic and exposure-history diversity represented was limited. About 4.5% of naive CD4, 3% to 3.5% of naive CD8, around 2.3% of memory CD4, and 0.4% of memory CD8 clonotypes were shared across four donors. Pairwise subsampling led to the expectation that sequencing depth would affect the degree of clonotype sharing among donors.

The CDR3 starts with the cysteine, ends with the phenylalanine, and has 15 residues. Only the CDR3 portion is preserved as DNA: 45 bases, with reading frame beginning at the first base. The germline V gene provides CDR1 SGHDT and CDR2 YYEEEE. Ends trimmed: V by 0 bases, J by 6 bases; bases unmatched to a gene: 5. For the CD8 naive samples, CD45RO-negative cells were positively selected for CCR7, yielding a CD45RA+CCR7+ population from which TemRA cells were excluded. Healthy HIV-negative adults with no recently reported acute infections or vaccinations were included as donors. Every donor was a Caucasian adult residing in Nashville, Tennessee, USA. Blood was obtained by leukapheresis, after which PBMCs were separated by Ficoll-Histopaque density gradient centrifugation and cryopreserved in liquid nitrogen vapor phase. Purity and quantity of every magnetically sorted T cell population were checked by analytical flow cytometry. Each sorted fraction had its genomic DNA isolated and then quantified by UV absorbance on a Nanodrop 2000c.

Using the deep immunoSEQ assay, multiplex PCR amplified TCR CDR3 regions from genomic DNA. Extracted genomic DNA from each cell subset was spread evenly across all wells of several immunoSEQ 96-well plates, with each plate serving as a replicate. Each replicate PCR for sorted subsets received roughly 0.2 ug genomic DNA, equal to roughly 30,000 T cell genomes. Purified libraries were measured with a Qubit 3.0 fluorometer, size-checked on a Bioanalyzer 2100, and measured again with the KAPA Library Quantification kit. Each immunoSEQ 96-well plate was sequenced on its own single-read 150-cycle Illumina NextSeq 550 flow cell. Per the source publication's procedure: Because the immunoSEQ output included only junctional sequences and no quality scores, the filtering could not be the same as the filtering used for full-length reads. Sequences were annotated with PyIR, a Python wrapper for IgBLAST v1.9, and V/J genes and CDR3 were assigned using IMGT germline references. Reads were filtered out if the reads had weak V/J assignments (E-value above 1e-6), no CDR3, stop codons, out-of-frame junctions, or ambiguous translated residues. V3J clonotypes were defined as sequences sharing the same inferred V gene, J gene, and CDR3 amino acid sequence. To compute the percentage overlap between repertoires, the number of shared unique clonotypes was divided by the size of the smaller repertoire. Three approaches were used to assess repertoire richness: RTK rarefaction, the Chao1 estimator, and Recon v2.1 estimates of unobserved clonotypes. Generation probabilities for all TCRbeta clonotypes obtained by the gDNA method from a handful of donors were computed using OLGA. Not all clones reach the TCRdb copy of this immuneACCESS table, which keeps in-frame sequences only. Checked studies attribute under half of the gap to unresolved V genes and leave the rest unexplained. V and J calls and clone size come straight from that table; D and trimming were deduced from the DNA. This sample lists approximately 650,000 clones; roughly 96% were detected once. The top ten clones comprise about 0.11% of the sample.

Sequencing was done on a sample of naive CD8+ T cells sorted from blood. The meaning of the sample's cell subset or site label: CD45RA+CCR7+. This clonotype was obtained from a woman younger than 45 in good health. The chain is made from TRBV5-6 and TRBJ2-7; 11 central bases correspond to TRBD1. This receptor carries the CDR3 CASSLAGTGGAEQYF. The bases read TGTGCCAGCAGCTTGGCGGGGACAGGGGGAGCCGAGCAGTACTTC.